This T cell receptor beta chain was recovered during a study of blood T cell repertoires in COVID-19. Study as a whole: The samples span acute and convalescent COVID-19 from the United States, Italy and Spain.

Assignment of participants to cohorts was predicated upon participant-reported clinical history. Some clones are missing from TCRdb's copy, which holds only in-frame ones; the method was immunoSEQ multiplex PCR. The top ten clones hold roughly 4.3% of a sample with about 300,000 clones, 90% of them seen once. Germline CDR1 MNHEY, CDR2 SMNVEV (reference sequence). Trimming cost V 3 bases and J 0 bases, with 15 bases left between them. The CDR3 extends over 17 amino acids. The rearrangement joins TRBV27 to TRBJ2-1; perhaps TRBD2 as D (5 bases). The receptor was derived from a woman under 30 with acute COVID-19. Sequencing input: PBMCs or T cells enriched from blood (not recorded which). CDR3 sequence: CASSFDGIPFSYNEQFF. The CDR3 DNA follows: TGTGCCAGCAGTTTTGACGGGATCCCGTTCTCCTACAATGAGCAGTTCTTC.